Below, 3 T cell receptor beta chains from the same sample are listed, as sequenced in a study of OX40 agonist ivuxolimab in advanced cancers. Clones were read by immunoSEQ multiplex PCR, and TCRdb kept only the in-frame ones, dropping some. The data show 40,000 to 45,000 clones, less than 90% seen once. The sample was CD4+ or CD8+ T cells sorted from blood, taken in a trial of the OX40 agonist ivuxolimab. The receptors were gathered from an adult with an advanced solid tumor such as melanoma, head and neck, liver or kidney cancer.

The V and J genes are TRBV19 and TRBJ1-1; possible D gene TRBD1, 5 bases. Trimming removed 1 base at V and 5 bases at J, with 14 bases between. In germline, CDR1 is LNHDA, CDR2 SQIVND (reference sequence). CDR3 size: 15 residues. CDR3 sequence (DNA): TGTGCCAGTAGTATAGTCAGGGAAGTATGGACTGAAGCTTTCTTT. Translating it yields CASSIVREVWTEAFF. The complete variable domain, with remaining parts taken from reference TRBV19 and TRBJ1-1, reads DGGITQSPKYLFRKEGQNVTLSCEQNLNHDAMYWYRQDPGQGLRLIYYSQIVNDFQKGDIAEGYSVSREKKESFPLTVTSAQKNPTAFYLCASSIVREVWTEAFFGQGTRLTVV.

The chain has TRBV6-6 and TRBJ2-5, with 10 bases that match TRBD2. Trimming removed 2 bases from V and 3 bases from J; junction bases left unmatched: 6. CDR3 length: 16 residues. Germline CDR1 reads MNHNY; CDR2 reads SVGAGI (reference sequence). CDR3 sequence reads: CASSYKVGLAEETQYF. CDR3 DNA sequence: TGTGCCAGCAGTTACAAGGTTGGACTAGCGGAAGAGACCCAGTACTTC.

The chain joins TRBV5-1 to TRBJ2-1; D unresolved. CDR3 length equals 13 residues. In germline, CDR1 is SGHRS, CDR2 YFSETQ. V shed 2 bases and J shed 3 bases, with 6 bases lying between them. The CDR3: CASSLGGYNEQFF. The CDR3 nucleotides are TGCGCCAGCAGCTTAGGCGGCTACAATGAGCAGTTCTTC.